The 25 T cell receptor beta chains reported below all come from one sample, sequenced in a study of T cell responses to AZD1222 COVID-19 vaccine. The method was immunoSEQ multiplex PCR; TCRdb's version includes in-frame clones alone and lacks a portion of them. The sample records 130,000 or so clones, about 91% being singletons. The input for sequencing was peripheral blood, taken 28 days after the second AZD1222 dose. These receptors were collected from an adult who received the AZD1222 COVID-19 vaccine.

The chain joins TRBV18 to TRBJ1-1, with D perhaps matching TRBD1 (6 bases). V lost 2 bases and J 0 bases, leaving 10 bases between the germline ends. The CDR3 is 15 amino acids. Per the germline V gene, CDR1 is KGHSH and CDR2 is LQKENI. The CDR3: CASSPEDSLNTEAFF. The CDR3 coding sequence is TGTGCCAGCTCACCAGAGGACAGCTTGAACACTGAAGCTTTCTTT.

The chain has TRBV24-1 and TRBJ1-2; D gene unclear. The germline V and J ends were trimmed by 6 bases and 0 bases, with 1 base remaining between them. Germline CDR1 and CDR2: KGHDR and SFDVKD. The CDR3 is made up of 11 amino acids. Here the CDR3 DNA reads TGTGCCACCAGTTCTAACTATGGCTACACCTTC. Its translation is CATSSNYGYTF.

The rearrangement joins TRBV7-3 to TRBJ2-5, with a possible D match to TRBD2 (6 bases). CDR3 length: 14 amino acids. The germline V gene encodes CDR1 SGHTA and CDR2 FQGTGA. V lost 2 bases to trimming and J lost 2 bases, with 9 bases between them. CDR3 region: CASSLQEGQETQYF. For the CDR3, the DNA is TGTGCCAGCAGCTTACAGGAGGGACAAGAGACCCAGTACTTC.

This clone occurred once. The chain couples TRBV10-3 to TRBJ2-7; TRBD1 or TRBD2 may be the D gene (5 bases each). From germline, CDR1 is ENHRY and CDR2 SYGVKD. Trimming shortened V by 4 bases and J by 1 base, and 14 bases separated the two germline ends. The CDR3 is made up of 15 amino acids. The CDR3 bases are TGTGCCATCAGTGTTTCTTACGAGGGGTCCTACGAGCAGTACTTC. Translating gives CAISVSYEGSYEQYF.

The V and J genes are TRBV9 and TRBJ1-2; TRBD1 is a possible D gene (6 bases). In germline, CDR1 is SGDLS, CDR2 YYNGEE. This CDR3 region has 15 residues. V gave up 2 bases and J gave up 1 base, with 12 bases separating them. CDR3 sequence: CASSVAGHLNYGYTF. The CDR3, as DNA: TGTGCCAGCAGCGTGGCGGGACACCTTAACTATGGCTACACCTTC.

This chain connects TRBV5-1 to TRBJ2-1; unclear D gene. Germline values: CDR1 SGHRS, CDR2 YFSETQ. The CDR3 consists of 11 residues. V was trimmed by 5 bases and J by 5 bases, leaving 5 bases between them. The CDR3 nucleotides read TGCGCCAGCAGTGCGGACAATGAGCAGTTCTTC. Translating it yields CASSADNEQFF.

J is TRBJ1-2 and V is TRBV5-1, with D perhaps TRBD1 (6 bases). The CDR3 has 15 residues. Germline V lookup: CDR1 SGHRS, CDR2 YFSETQ. V lost 4 bases, J lost 0 bases, and 13 bases lay in between. The CDR3 DNA follows: TGCGCCAGCAGCCCACAGGGACTAGCTAACTATGGCTACACCTTC. As protein: CASSPQGLANYGYTF.

The rearrangement links TRBV6-6 to TRBJ2-1; D gene ambiguous. Germline CDR1 and CDR2: MNHNY and SVGAGI (reference sequence). The CDR3 is 13 amino acids. V was clipped by 2 bases and J by 9 bases, with 11 bases between them. The CDR3 region has the DNA TGTGCCAGCAGTTACGCTGGAGCCACTGAGCAGTTCTTC. Its translation is CASSYAGATEQFF.

J is TRBJ2-1 and V is TRBV19; 11 bases line up with TRBD1. CDR1 is LNHDA, CDR2 SQIVND, per germline (reference sequence). V shed 6 bases, J shed 5 bases, and the junction held 12 bases outside the gene matches. The CDR3 totals 17 residues. CDR3: CASRRTGGALGDNEQFF. CDR3 sequence (DNA): TGTGCCAGTAGAAGGACAGGGGGCGCATTGGGGGACAATGAGCAGTTCTTC.

J is TRBJ1-3 and V is TRBV14; D is unclear. The CDR3 is 13 residues long. Trimming took off 6 bases at V and 0 bases at J, with 6 bases between the two ends. The V gene's germline CDR1 is SGHDN and CDR2 FVKESK. This CDR3 reads CASRLRSGNTIYF. The CDR3 DNA reads as TGTGCCAGCAGGCTTCGCTCTGGAAACACCATATATTTT.

This clone showed up just a few times. The chain has TRBV6-5 and TRBJ1-6; D perhaps matches TRBD1 (5 bases). The CDR3 spans 15 residues. CDR1 is MNHEY and CDR2 is SVGAGI in the germline V gene. Trimming removed 2 bases at V and 5 bases at J, with 10 bases between. The DNA for the CDR3 is TGTGCCAGCAGTTACCGACAGACCCATAATTCACCCCTCCACTTT. Protein product: CASSYRQTHNSPLHF.

The chain combines TRBV3-1 (or the pseudogene TRBV3-2) with TRBJ1-2, with TRBD1 matching 9 bases. CDR1 is LGHDT, CDR2 YNNKEL, per germline (reference sequence). With V trimmed by 1 base and J by 2 bases, 2 bases remained unmatched. The CDR3 is 15 amino acids. The CDR3 coding sequence is TGTGCCAGCAGCCAAGCGACAGGGGGGAACTATGGCTACACCTTC. This translates into CASSQATGGNYGYTF.

The V gene is TRBV19, the J gene TRBJ2-3; D unresolved. The CDR3 totals 14 residues. V was cut by 3 bases and J by 3 bases, with 10 bases left in between. In germline, CDR1 is LNHDA, CDR2 SQIVND (reference sequence). The CDR3 DNA reads TGTGCCAGTAGTATCCTCCTCGGGACAGATACGCAGTATTTT. Encoded protein: CASSILLGTDTQYF.

The rearrangement joins TRBV7-3 to TRBJ2-2; TRBD2 might be the D (5 bases). CDR1 is SGHTA, CDR2 FQGTGA, per germline. The CDR3 totals 15 residues. Trimming left V 4 bases short and J 5 bases short, with 14 bases between. CDR3 amino acids: CASSSARTGTGELFF. Here the CDR3 DNA reads TGTGCCAGCAGCTCGGCTAGGACGGGGACCGGGGAGCTGTTTTTT.

The chain carries TRBV19 and TRBJ1-4; D ambiguous. Trimming took 6 bases from V and 0 from J, leaving 11 bases between them. Germline lookup yields CDR1 LNHDA and CDR2 SQIVND (reference sequence). The CDR3 contains 15 residues. The CDR3 nucleotides are TGTGCCAGTAGCCGAAACACTGCAACTAATGAAAAACTGTTTTTT. Translation: CASSRNTATNEKLFF.

The gene calls are TRBV7-8 and TRBJ2-7; D unclear. The CDR3 extends over 14 amino acids. V lost 4 bases, J lost 7 bases, and 17 bases lay in between. The germline gives CDR1 SGHVS, CDR2 FQNEAQ. CDR3 nucleotide sequence: TGTGCCAGCAGCTCCGGCGGAGTCTCCGGAGAGCAGTACTTC. As protein: CASSSGGVSGEQYF.

The chain joins TRBV11-2 to TRBJ1-4; TRBD1 is a possible D gene (5 bases). V dropped 5 bases and J dropped 0 bases, with 13 bases sitting between them. Germline V gene data show CDR1 as SGHAT and CDR2 as FQNNGV. The CDR3 loop spans 16 amino acids. CDR3 in amino acids: CASSPGQQATNEKLFF. The CDR3 bases are TGTGCCAGCAGCCCGGGGCAACAGGCAACTAATGAAAAACTGTTTTTT.

This chain joins TRBV9 and TRBJ1-3; no reliable D call. The CDR3 extends over 13 amino acids. The V and J ends lost 4 bases and 2 bases respectively, with 7 bases between them. CDR1 SGDLS and CDR2 YYNGEE come from the germline V gene. In DNA, the CDR3 is TGTGCCAGCAGCACCTTTACTGGAAACACCATATATTTT. Its protein is CASSTFTGNTIYF.

The chain employs TRBV2 and TRBJ1-2, with D unclear. The ends were cut back, 6 bases at V and 8 bases at J, with 13 bases in the middle. This CDR3 is built from 12 residues. CDR1 SNHLY and CDR2 FYNNEI come from the germline V gene. The CDR3 reads CASSKHVGGYTF. CDR3 in DNA: TGTGCCAGCAGCAAACATGTGGGCGGCTACACCTTC.

In DNA, the CDR3 is TGTGCCAGCAGCTTGACAGGAGACTCTGGAAACACCATATATTTT. Translated: CASSLTGDSGNTIYF. The V call is TRBV9, the J call TRBJ1-3; weak D call: TRBD1 (6 bases). There are 15 residues in the CDR3. Germline-derived CDR1 and CDR2 are SGDLS and YYNGEE. V was pared by 4 bases and J by 0 bases, with 11 bases between.

This clone has a single count. The genes are TRBV5-4 and TRBJ2-1; D possibly uses TRBD1 or TRBD2 (7 bases each). In germline, CDR1 is SGHNT, CDR2 YYREEE (reference sequence). The CDR3 covers 13 residues. The V and J ends lost 5 bases and 6 bases respectively, with 12 bases between them. CDR3 sequence reads: CASSFRGGNEQFF. The CDR3 DNA is TGTGCCAGCAGTTTCAGGGGGGGCAATGAGCAGTTCTTC.

V is TRBV18 and J is TRBJ2-7; D remains ambiguous. Germline CDR1 and CDR2: KGHSH and LQKENI. The V gene lost 0 bases and the J gene lost 2 bases, with 8 bases spanning the gap. This CDR3 region has 14 residues. Here the CDR3 DNA reads TGTGCCAGCTCACCACCACAACGGCCCTACGAGCAGTACTTC. It is translated as CASSPPQRPYEQYF.

The chain is built from TRBV6-1 and TRBJ2-3; perhaps TRBD2 as D (6 bases). The CDR3 runs to 15 residues. Germline CDR1 and CDR2: MNHNS and SASEGT. Trimming took off 2 bases at V and 4 bases at J, with 13 bases between the two ends. In DNA, the CDR3 is TGTGCCAGCAGTGAACTATGGAGGGGATCAGATACGCAGTATTTT. Protein sequence: CASSELWRGSDTQYF.

The rearrangement joins TRBV4-3 to TRBJ2-3; D tentatively fits TRBD1 or TRBD2 (5 bases each). V was shortened by 4 bases and J by 2 bases, with 13 bases between the two germline ends. The germline V gene encodes CDR1 LGHNA and CDR2 YSLEER. The CDR3 runs to 15 residues. CDR3 nucleotide sequence: TGCGCCAGCAGCCCTGGGACCCACAACACAGATACGCAGTATTTT. Protein: CASSPGTHNTDTQYF.

The V and J genes are TRBV2 and TRBJ2-7, with 7 bases identical to TRBD1. The CDR3 extends over 14 amino acids. Germline assignment: CDR1 SNHLY and CDR2 FYNNEI. The J segment lost 0 bases and the V segment lost 6 bases, leaving 5 bases of the junction unmatched. DNA of the CDR3: TGTGCCAGCAGAACAGGGGACATCTCCTACGAGCAGTACTTC. It is translated as CASRTGDISYEQYF.